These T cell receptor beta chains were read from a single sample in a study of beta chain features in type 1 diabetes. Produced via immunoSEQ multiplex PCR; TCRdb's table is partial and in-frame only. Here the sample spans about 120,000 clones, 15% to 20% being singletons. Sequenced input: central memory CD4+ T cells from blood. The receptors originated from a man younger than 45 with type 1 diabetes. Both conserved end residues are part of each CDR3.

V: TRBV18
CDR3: CASSPSWGETQYF

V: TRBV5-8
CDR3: CASSIPTSGVKDNEQFF

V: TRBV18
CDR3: CASSPGTGANVLTF

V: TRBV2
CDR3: CASSKLGTGIWSNQPQHF

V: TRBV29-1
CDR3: CSGERGNTDTQYF

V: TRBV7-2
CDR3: CASSFRQGEETQYF

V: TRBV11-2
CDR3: CASSTSMNTYEQYF

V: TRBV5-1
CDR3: CASSFVGNGDTQYF

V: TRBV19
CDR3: CASSTRQSLNEKLFF

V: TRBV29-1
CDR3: CSVNSGSGANVLTF

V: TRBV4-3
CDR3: CASSPSGSTEAFF

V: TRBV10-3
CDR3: CAISAQGQGETEAFF

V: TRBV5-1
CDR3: CASSLGQDEKLFF

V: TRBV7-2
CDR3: CASSLEGPNQPQHF

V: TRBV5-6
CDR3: CASSTTGQGKDTQYF

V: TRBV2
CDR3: CASSEGRGTYQETQYF

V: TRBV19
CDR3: CASSDLPGDWTFF

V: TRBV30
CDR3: CAWRGVDGLQETQYF

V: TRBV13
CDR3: CASSSGPTSSYEQYF

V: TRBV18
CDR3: CASSPVRGPPVPF

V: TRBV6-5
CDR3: CASRPGGTDTQYF

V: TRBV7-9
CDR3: CASSRQEIYEQYF

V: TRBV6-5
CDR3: CASSYSVDQPQHF

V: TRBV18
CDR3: CASSPLESSTDTQYF

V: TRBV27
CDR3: CASKTGLETDTQYF

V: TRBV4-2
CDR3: CASSQDPGLSSYNEQFF

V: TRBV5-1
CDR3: CASSLGQGGLSEQYF

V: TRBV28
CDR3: CASSTGEPNEQFF

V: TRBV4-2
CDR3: CASSQDVQSQETQYF

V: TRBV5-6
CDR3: CASSLAPQGHNSPLHF

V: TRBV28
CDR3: CASTLSGDREQFF

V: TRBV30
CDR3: CACEGGEYRTNEKLFF

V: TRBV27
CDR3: CASSLLTSEGREQYF

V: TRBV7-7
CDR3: CASSSNLRAEQFF

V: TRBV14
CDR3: CASSQLGGSLDSPLHF

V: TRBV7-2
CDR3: CASSLVPGGYNSPLHF

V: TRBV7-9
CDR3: CASSPNTGGANYGYTF

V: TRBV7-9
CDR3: CASSLANRINYGYTF

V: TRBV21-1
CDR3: CASSPRGGHYEKLFF

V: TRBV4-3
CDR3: CASSQDRTGGETQYF

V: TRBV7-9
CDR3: CASSPLGYEQYF

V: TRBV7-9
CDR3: CASSLTGEVFGELFF

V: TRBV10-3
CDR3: CAISAGQGNYGYTF

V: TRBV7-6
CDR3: CASSSSPSGGQDTQYF

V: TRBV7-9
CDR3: CASSSDGTQYF

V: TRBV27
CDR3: CASSSDRASYNEQFF

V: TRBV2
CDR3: CASSEALQGVGEQYF

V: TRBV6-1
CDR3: CAVRSAGVVSEQYF

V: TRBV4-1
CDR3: CASGFEVRRRNYGYTF

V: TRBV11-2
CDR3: CASSLDPSGGPYF

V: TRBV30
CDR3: CACKEGDTIYF

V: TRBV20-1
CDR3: CSATPNYGYTF

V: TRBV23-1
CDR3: CASSQPDRGRRETQYF

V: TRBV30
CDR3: CAWGKQETQYF

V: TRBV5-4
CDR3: CASKPAGTGDEKLFF